The subject of this entry is one T cell receptor (beta chain). The record originates from a study of technical replicates of blood from a handful of donors. This CDR3 has 14 amino acids. Germline V gene data show CDR1 as WNHNN and CDR2 as SYGVQD (reference sequence). V lost 6 bases to trimming and J lost 1 base; unmatched junction nucleotides: 4. Repertoires were generated with immunoSEQ multiplex PCR, while TCRdb's copy carries only in-frame clones and drops some. The data hold about 72,000 clones, with 92% observed a single time. The TCR sequence derives from a human donor in good health. The chain has TRBV10-1 and TRBJ2-5, with TRBD1 identical over 8 bases. The sequenced material came from T cells isolated from PBMCs. CDR3 nucleotide sequence: TGCGCCAGCAGCCAAGGACAGGGCCAAGAGACCCAGTACTTC. Its translation: CASSQGQGQETQYF.